These 8 T cell receptor beta chains originate from one sample sequenced in a study. TCRdb ran MiXCR on the RT-PCR reads and lists one entry per CDR3 protein. This table has about 680,000 distinct CDR3 sequences, 14% appearing once. Sequenced sample: memory CD4+ T cells from blood. The receptor source for this set is a female donor in good health, serving as a healthy control.

The chain uses TRBV4-1 and TRBJ1-2, with a weak D call TRBD1 (5 bases). The germline V gene has CDR1 MGHRA and CDR2 YSYEKL. The CDR3 runs 15 residues. Trimming removed 1 base at V and 5 bases at J, with 14 bases between. The CDR3 bases are TGCGCCAGCAGCCAAGGGCCAGGGAAGTCATATGGCTACACCTTC. It encodes CASSQGPGKSYGYTF.

The chain is built from TRBV18 and TRBJ1-5, with D perhaps TRBD1 (6 bases). Between the trimmed V and J ends, which lost 8 bases and 3 bases, there was a span of 11 bases. The CDR3 contains 13 residues. Per the germline V gene, CDR1 is KGHSH and CDR2 is LQKENI. This CDR3 reads CASTTGLNQPQHF. The CDR3 DNA reads as TGTGCCAGCACGACAGGCCTCAATCAGCCCCAGCATTTT.

Ten or more counts support this clonotype. This chain links TRBV7-2 with TRBJ1-2, with 9 bases matching TRBD1. The CDR3 has 15 amino acids. The ends lost 1 base at V and 4 bases at J; junction bases unmatched: 4. Germline V gene sequence: CDR1 SGHTA, CDR2 FQGNSA. CDR3: CASSLEWTGAYGYTF. The CDR3 DNA is TGTGCCAGCAGCTTAGAGTGGACAGGGGCCTATGGCTACACCTTC.

A word on this clonotype: Given a much more abundant clone one base away, this may be a read error. V gene TRBV12-3 or TRBV12-4 combines with J gene TRBJ1-2; 10 bases line up with TRBD1. After removal of 10 bases from V and 6 bases from J, the junction contained 8 bases not matched to a gene. The length of the CDR3 is 13 residues. The CDR3 DNA is TGTGCCAACAGACACGGACAGGGGGATGGCTACACCTTC. Protein: CANRHGQGDGYTF.

This clonotype was picked up many times. The chain is built from TRBV7-2 and TRBJ2-7; perhaps TRBD2 as D (6 bases). This CDR3 is 13 amino acids long. Germline CDR1 reads SGHTA; CDR2 reads FQGNSA. With 4 bases removed from V and 11 bases from J, the gap between germline ends came to 18 bases. This CDR3 is CASSSILTGAEYF. The CDR3 DNA reads TGTGCCAGCAGCTCCATCCTGACGGGAGCCGAGTACTTC. Complete variable domain (other parts from reference TRBV7-2 and TRBJ2-7): GAGVSQSPSNKVTEKGKDVELRCDPISGHTALYWYRQSLGQGLEFLIYFQGNSAPDKSGLPSDRFSAERTGGSVSTLTIQRTQQEDSAVYLCASSSILTGAEYFGPGTRLTVT.

This clonotype was counted a few times. DNA for the CDR3: TGTGCCAGCAGCACGATGTCAGGGGATGGAAACACCATATATTTT. Residues: CASSTMSGDGNTIYF. The chain recombines TRBV5-6 with TRBJ1-3, with D tentatively TRBD1 (6 bases). Germline V gene data show CDR1 as SGHDT and CDR2 as YYEEEE. The V end was cut by 4 bases, the J end by 3 bases, with 14 bases between. CDR3 length equals 15 residues.

This clonotype has only a few counts. The J gene is TRBJ2-7, the V gene TRBV20-1; a possible D gene is TRBD1 (6 bases). The V and J ends lost 3 bases and 0 bases respectively, with 18 bases between them. CDR3 length: 16 residues. Germline assignment: CDR1 DFQATT and CDR2 SNEGSKA (reference sequence). CDR3 bases: TGCAGTGCTAGCAGGGGCACCCCTATGAGCTCCTACGAGCAGTACTTC. Encoded protein: CSASRGTPMSSYEQYF.

The chain carries TRBV7-9 and TRBJ1-1; 7 positions match TRBD1. The germline CDR1 and CDR2 sequences are SEHNR and FQNEAQ (reference sequence). This CDR3 contains 14 residues. Unmatched junction bases numbered 5, after V lost 3 bases and J lost 4 bases. CDR3 coding DNA: TGTGCCAGCAGCTTCGGGACAGCTGGCACTGAAGCTTTCTTT. It specifies CASSFGTAGTEAFF.